Listed here are 6 T cell receptor beta chains from one sample, sequenced in a study of blood T cell repertoires in COVID-19. Sequencing was performed with immunoSEQ multiplex PCR; in TCRdb, only in-frame clones are kept and a portion is missing. The sample consists of some 100,000 clones, about 90% of them appearing once. Sequencing was performed on peripheral blood. These receptors were taken from a man aged 45 to 65 with acute or convalescent COVID-19.

The J gene is TRBJ1-5, the V gene TRBV19; 9 positions match TRBD1. V dropped 8 bases and J dropped 1; count of bases not matched to a gene: 6. CDR1 and CDR2 from the germline V gene are LNHDA and SQIVND (reference sequence). This CDR3 has 15 amino acids. The CDR3 DNA reads as TGTGCCAGTCTAATAGGGACAGGGAGCAATCAGCCCCAGCATTTT. Its translation is CASLIGTGSNQPQHF.

The chain has TRBV28 and TRBJ2-2, with a tentative D call TRBD1 (5 bases). CDR3 length: 13 residues. The V gene's germline CDR1 is MDHEN and CDR2 SYDVKM. V lost 9 bases and J 7 bases, leaving 15 bases between the germline ends. The CDR3 is CASRAGWGGELFF. Written as DNA, the CDR3 is TGTGCCAGTCGGGCAGGGTGGGGCGGGGAGCTGTTTTTT.

This clone was seen a single time. The gene calls are TRBV6-2 or TRBV6-3 and TRBJ2-1; tentatively, D is TRBD1 (5 bases). Per germline, CDR1 MNHEY and CDR2 SVGEGT. The germline V and J ends were trimmed by 2 bases and 9 bases, with 11 bases remaining between them. The CDR3 has 13 residues. The CDR3 DNA reads as TGTGCCAGCAGTTACAGCAGGGTCTTTGAGCAGTTCTTC. Translating gives CASSYSRVFEQFF.

This chain joins TRBV9 and TRBJ1-6; unclear D gene. In germline, CDR1 is SGDLS, CDR2 YYNGEE. This CDR3 has 14 residues. Trimming left V 0 bases short and J 7 bases short, with 8 bases between. The chain's CDR3 is CASSVGGNNSPLHF. The CDR3 nucleotides are TGTGCCAGCAGCGTAGGAGGGAACAATTCACCCCTCCACTTT.

The J gene is TRBJ1-2, the V gene TRBV28; tentatively, D is TRBD1 (5 bases). V was cut by 6 bases and J by 4 bases, with 12 bases left in between. The germline V gene has CDR1 MDHEN and CDR2 SYDVKM. This CDR3 comprises 13 residues. For the CDR3, the DNA is TGTGCCAGCAGCCGGGTGGGGCTCTATGGCTACACCTTC. This codes for CASSRVGLYGYTF.

The chain couples TRBV12-3 or TRBV12-4 to TRBJ2-5, with 7 positions matching TRBD2. The ends lost 7 bases at V and 1 base at J; junction bases unmatched: 3. The CDR3 extends over 13 amino acids. CDR3 amino acids: CASTGGGQETQYF. For the CDR3, the DNA is TGTGCCAGCACCGGCGGGGGCCAAGAGACCCAGTACTTC.